The T cell receptor (beta chain) described here comes from a study of shared clonotypes between healthy human individuals. Repertoires were generated with immunoSEQ multiplex PCR, while TCRdb's copy carries only in-frame clones and drops some. The sample lists around 1.9 million clones, more than 85% occurring once. Naive-designated CD8 cells lacked CD45RO, were positively enriched for CCR7, and omitted terminally differentiated effector memory CD45RA+ cells. The CDR3 extends over 14 amino acids. CDR1 and CDR2 (germline): LNHDA, SQIVND (reference sequence). The V end was cut by 5 bases, the J end by 0 bases, with 11 bases between.

This receptor was taken from a man aged 18 to 30 in good health. Some clones in this sample may be carry-over from other donors' samples. Sequenced material: naive CD8+ T cells from PBMCs. The chain uses TRBV19 and TRBJ2-7; no reliable D call. The CDR3 DNA reads TGTGCCAGTAGTCCCTGGGCAGACTCCTACGAGCAGTACTTC. Translated: CASSPWADSYEQYF.